This entry lists 3 T cell receptor beta chains sequenced from one sample in a study of vaccination and CD4 T cells after COVID-19. No cognate antigen is known for these TCRs. The sample's treatment: roughly nine-day PBMC culture with coronavirus spike peptide pools or control peptides (ViraFEST assay). Scientists ran DNA taken from cultured CD4+ T cells through the Oncomine TCR Beta short-read assay for sequencing. TCRdb redid the calling of the PCR reads with MiXCR, one entry per CDR3 protein. This sample has 9,500 to 12,000 distinct CDR3 sequences; 35% to 50% occur once, and the top ten carry 34%. Sequencing was performed on CD4+ T cells from blood, cultured in vitro. The receptors here all came from a human donor who had recovered from COVID-19.

This clonotype was seen a handful of times. The chain combines TRBV30 with TRBJ1-2, with D hard to call. The V and J ends lost 3 bases and 2 bases respectively, with 16 bases between them. The CDR3 runs 15 residues. CDR1 GTSNPN and CDR2 SVGIG come from the germline V gene (reference sequence). The CDR3 loop is CAWRPRLVLNYGYTF. The CDR3 DNA sequence: TGTGCCTGGAGGCCCCGCCTTGTATTGAACTATGGCTACACCTTC.

This clonotype has only a few counts. The CDR3 DNA sequence: TGTGCCAGCGGGACCCGACAGGGAGATTACAATGAGCAGTTCTTC. Protein sequence: CASGTRQGDYNEQFF. The chain links TRBV11-3 to TRBJ2-1, with 7 bases fitting TRBD1. The junction had 11 bases not matched to a gene; V was cut back by 8 bases and J by 4 bases. Germline loops: CDR1 SGHNT, CDR2 YENEEA. The CDR3 loop spans 15 amino acids.

This chain joins TRBV6-5 and TRBJ1-2, with a possible D match to TRBD1 (6 bases). CDR3 length equals 15 residues. V shed 0 bases and J shed 7 bases, with 15 bases lying between them. The germline CDR1 and CDR2 sequences are MNHEY and SVGAGI. CDR3 sequence: CASSYSGTPSGGYTF. Here the CDR3 DNA reads TGTGCCAGCAGTTACTCCGGGACACCGAGTGGTGGCTACACCTTC.